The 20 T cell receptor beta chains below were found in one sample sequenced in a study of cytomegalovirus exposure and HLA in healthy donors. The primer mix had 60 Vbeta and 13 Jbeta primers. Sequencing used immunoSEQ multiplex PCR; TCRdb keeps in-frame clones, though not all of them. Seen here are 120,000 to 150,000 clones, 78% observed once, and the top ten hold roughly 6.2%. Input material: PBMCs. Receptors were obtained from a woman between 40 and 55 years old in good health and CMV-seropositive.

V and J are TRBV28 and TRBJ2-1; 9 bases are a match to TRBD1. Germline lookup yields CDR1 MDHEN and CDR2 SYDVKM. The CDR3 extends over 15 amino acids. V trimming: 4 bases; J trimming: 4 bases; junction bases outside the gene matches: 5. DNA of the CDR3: TGTGCCAGCAGTTCGGGACAGGGTGGGTACAATGAGCAGTTCTTC. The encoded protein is CASSSGQGGYNEQFF.

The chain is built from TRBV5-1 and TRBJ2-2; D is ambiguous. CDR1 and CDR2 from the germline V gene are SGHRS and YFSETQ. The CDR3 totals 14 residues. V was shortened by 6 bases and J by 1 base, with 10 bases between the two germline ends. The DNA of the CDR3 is TGCGCCAGCAAGTCGACGGGGAACACCGGGGAGCTGTTTTTT. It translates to CASKSTGNTGELFF. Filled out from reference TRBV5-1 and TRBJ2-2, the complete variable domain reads KAGVTQTPRYLIKTRGQQVTLSCSPISGHRSVSWYQQTPGQGLQFLFEYFSETQRNKGNFPGRFSGRQFSNSRSEMNVSTLELGDSALYLCASKSTGNTGELFFGEGSRLTVL.

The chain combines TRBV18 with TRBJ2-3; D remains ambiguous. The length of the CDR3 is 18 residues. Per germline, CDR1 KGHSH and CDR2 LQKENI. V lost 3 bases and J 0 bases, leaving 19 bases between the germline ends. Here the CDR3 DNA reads TGTGCCAGCTCACCGCACCCCCCCGGCGGAACTAGCACAGATACGCAGTATTTT. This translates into CASSPHPPGGTSTDTQYF.

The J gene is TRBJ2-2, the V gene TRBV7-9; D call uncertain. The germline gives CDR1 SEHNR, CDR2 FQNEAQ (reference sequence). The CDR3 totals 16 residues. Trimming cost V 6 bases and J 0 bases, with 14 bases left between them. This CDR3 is CASSSKSRSNTGELFF. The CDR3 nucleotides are TGTGCCAGCAGTTCTAAGTCGCGGTCGAACACCGGGGAGCTGTTTTTT. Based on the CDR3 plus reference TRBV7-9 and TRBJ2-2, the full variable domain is DTGVSQNPRHKITKRGQNVTFRCDPISEHNRLYWYRQTLGQGPEFLTYFQNEAQLEKSRLLSDRFSAERPKGSFSTLEIQRTEQGDSAMYLCASSSKSRSNTGELFFGEGSRLTVL.

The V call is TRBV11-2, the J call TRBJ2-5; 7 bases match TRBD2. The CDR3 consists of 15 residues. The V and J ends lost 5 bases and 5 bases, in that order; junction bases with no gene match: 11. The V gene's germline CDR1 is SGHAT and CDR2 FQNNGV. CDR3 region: CASSTQGLQGETQYF. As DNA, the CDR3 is TGTGCCAGCAGCACGCAGGGACTACAAGGCGAGACCCAGTACTTC.

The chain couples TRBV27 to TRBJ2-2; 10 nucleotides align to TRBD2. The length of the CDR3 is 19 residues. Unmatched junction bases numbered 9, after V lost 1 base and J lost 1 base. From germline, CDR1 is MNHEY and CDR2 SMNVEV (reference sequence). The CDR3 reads CASSLYKSGRAGNTGELFF. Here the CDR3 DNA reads TGTGCCAGCAGTTTATATAAAAGCGGGAGGGCGGGGAACACCGGGGAGCTGTTTTTT.

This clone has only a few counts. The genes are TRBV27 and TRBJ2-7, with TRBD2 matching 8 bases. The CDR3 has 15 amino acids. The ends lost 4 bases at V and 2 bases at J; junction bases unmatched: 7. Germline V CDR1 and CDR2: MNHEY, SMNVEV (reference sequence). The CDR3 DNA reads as TGTGCCAGCAGTTCTGTAGAAGCGGGAGCCTACGAGCAGTACTTC. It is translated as CASSSVEAGAYEQYF.

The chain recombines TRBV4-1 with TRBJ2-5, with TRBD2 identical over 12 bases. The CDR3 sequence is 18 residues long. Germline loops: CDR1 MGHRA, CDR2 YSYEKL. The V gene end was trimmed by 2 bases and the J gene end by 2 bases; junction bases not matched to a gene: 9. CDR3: CASSQQTSGSSGQETQYF. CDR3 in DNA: TGCGCCAGCAGCCAACAGACTAGCGGGAGTTCGGGTCAAGAGACCCAGTACTTC.

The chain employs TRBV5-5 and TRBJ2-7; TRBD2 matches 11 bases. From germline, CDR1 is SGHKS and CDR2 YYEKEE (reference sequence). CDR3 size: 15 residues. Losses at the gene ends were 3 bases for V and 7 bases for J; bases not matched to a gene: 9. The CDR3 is CASSSTSGRSREQYF. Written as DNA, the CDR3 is TGTGCCAGCAGCTCCACTAGCGGGAGAAGTAGGGAGCAGTACTTC.

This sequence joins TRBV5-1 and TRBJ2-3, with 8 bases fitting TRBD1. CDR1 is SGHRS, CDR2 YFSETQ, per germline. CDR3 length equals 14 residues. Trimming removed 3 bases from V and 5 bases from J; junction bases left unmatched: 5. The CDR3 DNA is TGCGCCAGCAGCTCGACAGGGGCGGGAGATACGCAGTATTTT. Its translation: CASSSTGAGDTQYF.

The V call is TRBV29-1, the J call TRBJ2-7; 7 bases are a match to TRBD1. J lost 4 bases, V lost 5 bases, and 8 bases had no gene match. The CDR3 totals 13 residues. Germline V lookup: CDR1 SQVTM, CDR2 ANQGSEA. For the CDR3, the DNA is TGCAGCGTTTCCATTGGACAGGTTTACGAGCAGTACTTC. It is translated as CSVSIGQVYEQYF.

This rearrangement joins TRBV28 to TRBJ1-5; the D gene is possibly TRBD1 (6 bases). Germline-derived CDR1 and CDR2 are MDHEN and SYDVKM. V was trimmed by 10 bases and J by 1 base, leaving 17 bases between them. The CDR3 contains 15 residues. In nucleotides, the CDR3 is TGTGCCACCAGACCAAGGGGGTCGAGCAATCAGCCCCAGCATTTT. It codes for CATRPRGSSNQPQHF.

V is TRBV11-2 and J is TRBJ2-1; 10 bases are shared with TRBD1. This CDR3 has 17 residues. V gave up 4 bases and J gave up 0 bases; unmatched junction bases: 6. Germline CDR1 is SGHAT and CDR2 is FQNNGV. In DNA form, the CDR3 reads TGTGCCAGCAGCTCCGTGGACAGGGGGAGCTCCTACAATGAGCAGTTCTTC. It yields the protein CASSSVDRGSSYNEQFF. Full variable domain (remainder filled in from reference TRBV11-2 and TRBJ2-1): EAGVAQSPRYKIIEKRQSVAFWCNPISGHATLYWYQQILGQGPKLLIQFQNNGVVDDSQLPKDRFSAERLKGVDSTLKIQPAKLEDSAVYLCASSSVDRGSSYNEQFFGPGTRLTVL.

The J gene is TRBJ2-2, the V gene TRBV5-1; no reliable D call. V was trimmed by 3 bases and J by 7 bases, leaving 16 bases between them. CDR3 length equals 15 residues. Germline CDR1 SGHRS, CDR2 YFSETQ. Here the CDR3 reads CASSSRTPADGELFF. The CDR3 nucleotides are TGCGCCAGCAGCTCTCGCACCCCTGCGGACGGGGAGCTGTTTTTT. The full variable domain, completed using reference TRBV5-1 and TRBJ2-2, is KAGVTQTPRYLIKTRGQQVTLSCSPISGHRSVSWYQQTPGQGLQFLFEYFSETQRNKGNFPGRFSGRQFSNSRSEMNVSTLELGDSALYLCASSSRTPADGELFFGEGSRLTVL.

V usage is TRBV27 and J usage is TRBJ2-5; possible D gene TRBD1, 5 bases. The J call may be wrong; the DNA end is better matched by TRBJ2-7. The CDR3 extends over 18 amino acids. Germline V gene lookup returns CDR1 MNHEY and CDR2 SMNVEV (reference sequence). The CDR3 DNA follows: TGTGCCAGCAGTTTCCGACAGTTTCCGGCAAGCCCCCTCTACGAGCAGTACTTC. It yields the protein CASSFRQFPASPLYEQYF.

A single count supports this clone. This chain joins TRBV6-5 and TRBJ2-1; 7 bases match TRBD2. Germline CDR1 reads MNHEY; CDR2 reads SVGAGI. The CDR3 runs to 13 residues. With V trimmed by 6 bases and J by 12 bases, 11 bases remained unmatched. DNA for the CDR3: TGTGCCAGCAGCCCCGTGGGAGGGCTCGTGCAGTTCTTC. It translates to CASSPVGGLVQFF.

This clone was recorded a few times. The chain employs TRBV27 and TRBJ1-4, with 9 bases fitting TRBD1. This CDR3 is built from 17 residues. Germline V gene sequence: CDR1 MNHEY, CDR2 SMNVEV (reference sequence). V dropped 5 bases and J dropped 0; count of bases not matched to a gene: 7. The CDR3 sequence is CASSRRGQGATNEKLFF. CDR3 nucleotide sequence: TGTGCCAGCAGTCGGCGGGGACAGGGCGCAACTAATGAAAAACTGTTTTTT.

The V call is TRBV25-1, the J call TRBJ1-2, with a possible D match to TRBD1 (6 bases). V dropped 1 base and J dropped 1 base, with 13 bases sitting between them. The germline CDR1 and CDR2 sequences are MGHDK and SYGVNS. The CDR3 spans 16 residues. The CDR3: CASSEFQGQDNYGYTF. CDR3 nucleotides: TGTGCCAGCAGTGAATTCCAGGGGCAGGATAACTATGGCTACACCTTC.

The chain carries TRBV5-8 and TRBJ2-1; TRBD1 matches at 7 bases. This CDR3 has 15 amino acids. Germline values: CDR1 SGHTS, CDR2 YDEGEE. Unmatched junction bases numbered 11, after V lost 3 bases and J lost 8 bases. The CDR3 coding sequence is TGTGCCAGCAGCTACGACAGGGAAGAGAGTGATGAGCAGTTCTTC. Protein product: CASSYDREESDEQFF.

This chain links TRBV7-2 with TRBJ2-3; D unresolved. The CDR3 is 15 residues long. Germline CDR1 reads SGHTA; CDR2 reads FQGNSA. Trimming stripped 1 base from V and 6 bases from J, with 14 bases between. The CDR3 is CASSLGGLRWDTQYF. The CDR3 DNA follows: TGTGCCAGCAGCTTAGGAGGCCTCCGTTGGGATACGCAGTATTTT. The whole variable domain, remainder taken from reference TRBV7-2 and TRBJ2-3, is GAGVSQSPSNKVTEKGKDVELRCDPISGHTALYWYRQSLGQGLEFLIYFQGNSAPDKSGLPSDRFSAERTGGSVSTLTIQRTQQEDSAVYLCASSLGGLRWDTQYFGPGTRLTVL.